The 5 T cell receptor beta chains listed next were all sequenced from one sample in a study of T cell changes during pregnancy in multiple sclerosis (dated by TCRdb to between 2018 and 2021). The library relied on the immunoSEQ multiplex PCR assay. Not all clones reach the TCRdb copy of this immuneACCESS table, which keeps in-frame sequences only. Checked studies attribute under half of the gap to unresolved V genes and leave the rest unexplained. The sample has about 70,000 clones on record, 80% to 95% of them singletons. 0.29% of the sample is held by the ten biggest clonotypes. The material was CD4+ T cells from peripheral blood mononuclear cells, obtained after pregnancy. These receptors originate from a female donor with multiple sclerosis, enrolled in a pregnancy study.

V and J are TRBV5-4 and TRBJ1-2; weak D call: TRBD1 (6 bases). CDR1 is SGHNT and CDR2 is YYREEE in the germline V gene (reference sequence). V was trimmed by 2 bases and J by 6 bases, leaving 11 bases between them. This CDR3 has 13 amino acids. Written as DNA, the CDR3 is TGTGCCAGCAGCTTTTCAGGGGTAAATGGCTACACCTTC. As protein: CASSFSGVNGYTF.

The V call is TRBV28, the J call TRBJ2-2, with a weak D call TRBD1 (5 bases). The germline V and J ends were trimmed by 6 bases and 1 base, with 15 bases remaining between them. CDR3 length equals 16 residues. The V gene's germline CDR1 is MDHEN and CDR2 SYDVKM. CDR3 residues: CASSRGHSGNTGELFF. The DNA for the CDR3 is TGTGCCAGCAGCCGTGGACATTCCGGGAACACCGGGGAGCTGTTTTTT. Full variable domain (rest looked up from reference TRBV28 and TRBJ2-2): DVKVTQSSRYLVKRTGEKVFLECVQDMDHENMFWYRQDPGLGLRLIYFSYDVKMKEKGDIPEGYSVSREKKERFSLILESASTNQTSMYLCASSRGHSGNTGELFFGEGSRLTVL.

V gene TRBV5-1 combines with J gene TRBJ2-7; D possibly corresponds to TRBD1 (6 bases). The length of the CDR3 is 14 residues. The V gene's germline CDR1 is SGHRS and CDR2 YFSETQ. V was trimmed by 5 bases and J by 5 bases, leaving 17 bases between them. The CDR3 sequence: CASRGHPATDEQYF. For the CDR3, the DNA is TGCGCCAGCAGGGGACATCCGGCTACTGACGAGCAGTACTTC.

V is TRBV15 and J is TRBJ2-7; maybe TRBD1 (6 bases). This CDR3 has 15 residues. From germline, CDR1 is LNHNV and CDR2 YYDKDF (reference sequence). V lost 0 bases and J 3 bases, leaving 12 bases between the germline ends. The CDR3 here is CATSRDQQQGYEQYF. In DNA form, the CDR3 reads TGTGCCACCAGCAGAGACCAACAACAGGGCTACGAGCAGTACTTC.

V gene TRBV2 combines with J gene TRBJ2-5; 8 bases are a match to TRBD2. There are 13 residues in the CDR3. Germline V CDR1 and CDR2: SNHLY, FYNNEI. The CDR3 nucleotides are TGTGCGGTTAGCGGGGATCGGCTCGAGACCCAGTACTTC. Its protein product is CAVSGDRLETQYF.